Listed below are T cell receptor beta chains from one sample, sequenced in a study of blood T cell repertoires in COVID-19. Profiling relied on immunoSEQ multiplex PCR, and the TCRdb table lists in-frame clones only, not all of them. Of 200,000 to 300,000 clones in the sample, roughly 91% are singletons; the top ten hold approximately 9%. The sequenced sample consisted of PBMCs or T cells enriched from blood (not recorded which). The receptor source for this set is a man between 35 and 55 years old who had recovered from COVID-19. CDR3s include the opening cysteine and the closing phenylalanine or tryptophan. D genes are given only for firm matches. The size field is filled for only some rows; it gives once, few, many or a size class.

CASSSTWGGQPQHF | TGTGCCAGCAGCTCAACGTGGGGGGGTCAGCCCCAGCATTTT | TRBJ1-5 | . | . | TRBV7-2
CASRALLAGSGEQYF | TGTGCCAGCAGAGCCCTACTAGCGGGGTCGGGTGAGCAGTACTTC | TRBJ2-7 | TRBD2 | . | TRBV2
CASSDLSGSNQPQHF | TGTGCCAGCAGTGATCTATCAGGAAGCAATCAGCCCCAGCATTTT | TRBJ1-5 | . | few | TRBV6-1
CASSSELREPYEQYF | TGTGCCAGCAGCTCGGAGTTGAGGGAACCCTACGAGCAGTACTTC | TRBJ2-7 | . | . | TRBV11-2
CASSLGLAGLYMETQYF | TGCGCCAGCAGCTTGGGGCTAGCGGGACTATACATGGAGACCCAGTACTTC | TRBJ2-5 | TRBD2 | . | TRBV5-1
CASSLSPGQAFF | TGTGCCAGCAGCTTAAGCCCCGGTCAAGCTTTCTTT | TRBJ1-1 | . | . | TRBV7-3
CASSLLAGGYNEQFF | TGTGCCAGCAGCTTACTAGCGGGGGGATACAATGAGCAGTTCTTC | TRBJ2-1 | TRBD2 | . | TRBV11-3
CASKKNEGLVAREQYF | TGTGCCAGCAAAAAAAATGAGGGACTTGTTGCGAGGGAGCAGTACTTC | TRBJ2-7 | . | . | TRBV2
CATARSDSGANVLTF | TGTGCCACAGCCCGTTCCGACTCTGGGGCCAACGTCCTGACTTTC | TRBJ2-6 | . | . | TRBV24-1
CASSVAGPETQYF | TGTGCCAGCAGCGTAGCCGGTCCAGAGACCCAGTACTTC | TRBJ2-5 | . | . | TRBV9
CATSPWGGSYNEQFF | TGTGCCACCAGCCCCTGGGGGGGCTCCTACAATGAGCAGTTCTTC | TRBJ2-1 | TRBD2 | . | TRBV15
CASSATGTHVFKNTGELFF | TGTGCCAGCAGCGCAACCGGGACACACGTCTTTAAGAACACCGGGGAGCTGTTTTTT | TRBJ2-2 | . | . | TRBV7-6
CASSQVPSGGADTQYF | TGTGCCAGCAGCCAAGTCCCCAGCGGGGGGGCAGATACGCAGTATTTT | TRBJ2-3 | TRBD2 | . | TRBV3-1/TRBV3-2
CASSHRGPSQLYNEQFF | TGCGCCAGCAGCCACCGCGGGCCCTCACAACTCTACAATGAGCAGTTCTTC | TRBJ2-1 | . | . | TRBV4-3
CASSQGMPAAYEQYF | TGCGCCAGCAGCCAAGGTATGCCCGCGGCCTACGAGCAGTACTTC | TRBJ2-7 | . | . | TRBV4-3
CASSQIETGSGNYGYTF | TGCGCCAGCAGCCAAATCGAGACAGGATCGGGCAACTATGGCTACACCTTC | TRBJ1-2 | . | . | TRBV5-1
CASSLGVRGLLPETQYF | TGTGCCAGCAGCTTAGGGGTGCGGGGTTTGCTACCAGAGACCCAGTACTTC | TRBJ2-5 | . | . | TRBV7-8
CASSFDSLSSYEQYF | TGTGCCAGCAGCTTCGACAGTCTCAGCTCCTACGAGCAGTACTTC | TRBJ2-7 | . | . | TRBV6-5
CATGQELSTDTQYF | TGTGCCACTGGACAGGAGTTAAGCACAGATACGCAGTATTTT | TRBJ2-3 | TRBD1 | . | TRBV19
CASTLLGRLNTEAFF | TGTGCCAGCACCCTCCTCGGGAGGTTGAACACTGAAGCTTTCTTT | TRBJ1-1 | . | once | TRBV19
CASSPRAGQTATNEKLFF | TGTGCCAGCTCACCCCGGGCAGGACAGACGGCAACTAATGAAAAACTGTTTTTT | TRBJ1-4 | . | . | TRBV18
CASRATGGPNEKLFF | TGTGCCAGCAGAGCTACAGGGGGCCCTAATGAAAAACTGTTTTTT | TRBJ1-4 | TRBD1 | . | TRBV6-5
CASRGQEANEKLFF | TGTGCCAGCAGGGGACAGGAGGCTAATGAAAAACTGTTTTTT | TRBJ1-4 | TRBD1 | . | TRBV2
CASSLRTASNQPQHF | TGTGCCAGCTCACTTCGGACAGCTAGCAATCAGCCCCAGCATTTT | TRBJ1-5 | . | . | TRBV18
CASSLGGVGLASPLHF | TGTGCCAGCAGCTTGGGCGGGGTGGGTTTGGCTTCACCCCTCCACTTT | TRBJ1-6 | . | . | TRBV5-6
CASSLASGRLNTQYF | TGTGCCAGCAGCTTGGCCAGCGGGAGGTTGAATACGCAGTATTTT | TRBJ2-3 | TRBD2 | . | TRBV5-5